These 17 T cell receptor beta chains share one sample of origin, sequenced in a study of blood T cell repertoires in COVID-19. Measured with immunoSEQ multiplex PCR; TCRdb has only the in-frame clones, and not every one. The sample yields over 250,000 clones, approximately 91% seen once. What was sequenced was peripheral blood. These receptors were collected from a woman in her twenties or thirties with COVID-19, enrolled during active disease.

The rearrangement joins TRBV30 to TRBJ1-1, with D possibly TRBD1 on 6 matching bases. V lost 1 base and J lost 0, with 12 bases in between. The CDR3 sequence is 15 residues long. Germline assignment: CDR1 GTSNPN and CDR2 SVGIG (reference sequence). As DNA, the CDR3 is TGTGCCTGGAGTGGGGGGCGGCCCATGAACACTGAAGCTTTCTTT. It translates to CAWSGGRPMNTEAFF. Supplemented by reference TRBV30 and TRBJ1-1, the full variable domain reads SQTIHQWPATLVQPVGSPLSLECTVEGTSNPNLYWYRQAAGRGLQLLFYSVGIGQISSEVPQNLSASRPQDRQFILSSKKLLLSDSGFYLCAWSGGRPMNTEAFFGQGTRLTVV.

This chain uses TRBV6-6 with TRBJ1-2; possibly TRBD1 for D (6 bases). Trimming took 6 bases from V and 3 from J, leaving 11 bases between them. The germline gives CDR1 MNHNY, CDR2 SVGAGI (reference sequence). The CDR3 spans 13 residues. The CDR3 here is CASRLRTDYGYTF. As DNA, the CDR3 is TGTGCCAGCAGGCTCCGGACAGACTATGGCTACACCTTC.

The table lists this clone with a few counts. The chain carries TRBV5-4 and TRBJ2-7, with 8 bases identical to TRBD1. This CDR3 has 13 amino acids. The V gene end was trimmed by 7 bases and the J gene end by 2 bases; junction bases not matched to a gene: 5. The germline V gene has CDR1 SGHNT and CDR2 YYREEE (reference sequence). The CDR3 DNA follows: TGTGCCAGCGGGACAGGCCTTACCTACGAGCAGTACTTC. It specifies CASGTGLTYEQYF.

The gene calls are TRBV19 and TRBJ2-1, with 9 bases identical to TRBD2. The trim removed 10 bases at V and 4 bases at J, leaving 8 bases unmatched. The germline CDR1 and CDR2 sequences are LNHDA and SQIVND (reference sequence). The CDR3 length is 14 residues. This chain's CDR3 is CATQTSGPYNEQFF. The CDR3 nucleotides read TGTGCCACCCAAACTAGCGGGCCTTACAATGAGCAGTTCTTC.

Here the CDR3 DNA reads TGTGCCATCAGTGAGACAGGGCCCTCTGGAAACACCATATATTTT. This codes for CAISETGPSGNTIYF. V gene TRBV10-3 combines with J gene TRBJ1-3; weak D call: TRBD1 (6 bases). The CDR3 has 15 amino acids. From germline, CDR1 is ENHRY and CDR2 SYGVKD. Between the trimmed V and J ends, which lost 2 bases and 0 bases, there was a span of 8 bases.

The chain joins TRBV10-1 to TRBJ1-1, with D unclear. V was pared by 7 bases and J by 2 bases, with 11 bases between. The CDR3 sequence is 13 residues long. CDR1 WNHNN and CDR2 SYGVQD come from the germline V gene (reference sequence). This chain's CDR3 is CASKEEANTEAFF. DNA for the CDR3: TGCGCCAGCAAGGAGGAGGCTAACACTGAAGCTTTCTTT.

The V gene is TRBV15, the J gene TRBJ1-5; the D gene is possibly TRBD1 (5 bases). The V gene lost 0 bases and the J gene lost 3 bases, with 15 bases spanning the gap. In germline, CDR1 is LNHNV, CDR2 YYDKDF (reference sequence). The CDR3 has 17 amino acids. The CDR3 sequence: CATSRDPQTGYNQPQHF. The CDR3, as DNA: TGTGCCACCAGCAGAGATCCCCAAACAGGATACAATCAGCCCCAGCATTTT.

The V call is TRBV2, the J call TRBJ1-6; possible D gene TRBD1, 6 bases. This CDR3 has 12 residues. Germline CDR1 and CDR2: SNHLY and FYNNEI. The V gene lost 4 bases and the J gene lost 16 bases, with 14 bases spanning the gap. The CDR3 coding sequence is TGTGCCAGCAGTGCTTCTGCAGGGGCTCTCCACTTT. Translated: CASSASAGALHF. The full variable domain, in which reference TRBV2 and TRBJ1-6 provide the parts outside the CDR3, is EPEVTQTPSHQVTQMGQEVILRCVPISNHLYFYWYRQILGQKVEFLVSFYNNEISEKSEIFDDQFSVERPDGSNFTLKIRSTKLEDSAMYFCASSASAGALHFGNGTRLTVT.

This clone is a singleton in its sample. Here the CDR3 DNA reads TGTGCCAGCAGCTCCATCTCCAGCAGGATGGGGACCCAGTACTTC. It is translated as CASSSISSRMGTQYF. This chain links TRBV5-5 with TRBJ2-5; D is unclear. The V end was cut by 3 bases, the J end by 7 bases, with 19 bases between. Per germline, CDR1 SGHKS and CDR2 YYEKEE (reference sequence). The CDR3 extends over 15 amino acids.

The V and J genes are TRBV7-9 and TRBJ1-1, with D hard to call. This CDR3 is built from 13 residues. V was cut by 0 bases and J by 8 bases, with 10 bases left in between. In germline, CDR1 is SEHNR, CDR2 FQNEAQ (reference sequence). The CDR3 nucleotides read TGTGCCAGCAGCTTAGCCGACAAGACAGAAGCTTTCTTT. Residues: CASSLADKTEAFF.

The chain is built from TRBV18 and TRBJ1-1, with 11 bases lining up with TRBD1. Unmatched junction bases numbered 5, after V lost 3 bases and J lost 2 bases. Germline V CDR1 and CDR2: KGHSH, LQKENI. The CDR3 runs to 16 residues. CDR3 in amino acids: CASSPGQGGKNTEAFF. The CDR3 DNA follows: TGTGCCAGCTCACCGGGACAGGGGGGAAAAAACACTGAAGCTTTCTTT.

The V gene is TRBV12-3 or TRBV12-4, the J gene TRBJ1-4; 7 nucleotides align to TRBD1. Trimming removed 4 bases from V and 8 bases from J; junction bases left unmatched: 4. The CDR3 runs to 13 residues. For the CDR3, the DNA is TGTGCCAGCAGTTCGGACAGGAGGGAAAAACTGTTTTTT. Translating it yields CASSSDRREKLFF.

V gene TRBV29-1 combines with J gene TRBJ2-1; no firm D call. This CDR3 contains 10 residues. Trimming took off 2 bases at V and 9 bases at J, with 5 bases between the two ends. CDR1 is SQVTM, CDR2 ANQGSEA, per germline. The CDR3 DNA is TGCAGCGTTGAATATTCTGAGCAGTTCTTC. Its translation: CSVEYSEQFF.

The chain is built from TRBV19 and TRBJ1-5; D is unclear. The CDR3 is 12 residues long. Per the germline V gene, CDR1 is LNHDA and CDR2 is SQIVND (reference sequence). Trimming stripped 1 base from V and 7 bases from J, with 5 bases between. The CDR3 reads CASSIGHQPQHF. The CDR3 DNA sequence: TGTGCCAGTAGTATAGGACACCAGCCCCAGCATTTT.

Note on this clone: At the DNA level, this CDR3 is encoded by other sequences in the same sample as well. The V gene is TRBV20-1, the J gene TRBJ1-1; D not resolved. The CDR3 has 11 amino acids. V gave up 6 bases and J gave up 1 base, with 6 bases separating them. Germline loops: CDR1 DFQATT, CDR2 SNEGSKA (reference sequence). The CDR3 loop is CSAGENTEAFF. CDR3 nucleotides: TGCAGTGCCGGGGAGAACACTGAAGCTTTCTTT.

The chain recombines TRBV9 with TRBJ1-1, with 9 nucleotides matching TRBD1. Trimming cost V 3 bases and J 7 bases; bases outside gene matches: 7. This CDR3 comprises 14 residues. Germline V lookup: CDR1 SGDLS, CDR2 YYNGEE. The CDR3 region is CASSARTGVNEAFF. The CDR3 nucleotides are TGTGCCAGCAGCGCGAGGACAGGGGTAAATGAAGCTTTCTTT.

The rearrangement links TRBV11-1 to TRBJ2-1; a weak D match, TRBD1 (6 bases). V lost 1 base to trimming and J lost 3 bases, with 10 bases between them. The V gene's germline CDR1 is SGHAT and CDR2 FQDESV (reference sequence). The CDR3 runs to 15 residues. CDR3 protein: CASSLEGQYYNEQFF. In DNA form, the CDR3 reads TGTGCCAGCAGCTTAGAAGGACAGTACTACAATGAGCAGTTCTTC.